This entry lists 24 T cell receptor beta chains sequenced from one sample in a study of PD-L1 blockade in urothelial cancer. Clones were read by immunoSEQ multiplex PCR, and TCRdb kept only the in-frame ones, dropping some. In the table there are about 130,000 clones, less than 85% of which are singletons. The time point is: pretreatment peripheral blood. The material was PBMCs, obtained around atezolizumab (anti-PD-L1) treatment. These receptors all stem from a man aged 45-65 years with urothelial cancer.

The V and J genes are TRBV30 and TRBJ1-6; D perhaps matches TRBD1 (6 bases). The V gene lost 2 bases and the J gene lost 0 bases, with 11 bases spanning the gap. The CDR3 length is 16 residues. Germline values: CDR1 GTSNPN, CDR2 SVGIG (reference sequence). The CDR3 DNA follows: TGTGCCTGGAGTCTCACAGGGAACTCCTATAATTCACCCCTCCACTTT. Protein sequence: CAWSLTGNSYNSPLHF.

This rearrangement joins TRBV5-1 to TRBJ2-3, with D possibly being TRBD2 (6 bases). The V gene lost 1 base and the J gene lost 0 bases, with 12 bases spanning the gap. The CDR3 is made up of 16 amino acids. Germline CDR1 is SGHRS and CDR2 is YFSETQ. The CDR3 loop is CASSLFGGSSTDTQYF. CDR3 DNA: TGCGCCAGCAGCTTGTTCGGGGGTTCTAGCACAGATACGCAGTATTTT.

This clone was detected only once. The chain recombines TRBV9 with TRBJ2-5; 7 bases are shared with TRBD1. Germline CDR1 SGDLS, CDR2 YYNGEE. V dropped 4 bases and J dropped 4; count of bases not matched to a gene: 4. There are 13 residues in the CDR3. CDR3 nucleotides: TGTGCCAGCAGCCCCAGACAGGGAGAGACCCAGTACTTC. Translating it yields CASSPRQGETQYF. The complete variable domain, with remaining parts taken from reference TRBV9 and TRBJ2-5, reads DSGVTQTPKHLITATGQRVTLRCSPRSGDLSVYWYQQSLDQGLQFLIQYYNGEERAKGNILERFSAQQFPDLHSELNLSSLELGDSALYFCASSPRQGETQYFGPGTRLLVL.

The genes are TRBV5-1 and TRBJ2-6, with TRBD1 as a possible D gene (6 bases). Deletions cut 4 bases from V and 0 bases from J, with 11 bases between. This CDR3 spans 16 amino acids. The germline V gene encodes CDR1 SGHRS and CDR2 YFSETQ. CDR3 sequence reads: CASSQRTASGANVLTF. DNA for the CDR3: TGCGCCAGCAGCCAAAGGACAGCCTCTGGGGCCAACGTCCTGACTTTC.

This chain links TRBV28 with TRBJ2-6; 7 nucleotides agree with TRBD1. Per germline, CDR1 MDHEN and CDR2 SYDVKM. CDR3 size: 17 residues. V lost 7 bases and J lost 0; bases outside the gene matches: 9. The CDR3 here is CASTWDRSSSGANVLTF. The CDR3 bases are TGTGCCAGCACCTGGGACAGATCTTCCTCTGGGGCCAACGTCCTGACTTTC.

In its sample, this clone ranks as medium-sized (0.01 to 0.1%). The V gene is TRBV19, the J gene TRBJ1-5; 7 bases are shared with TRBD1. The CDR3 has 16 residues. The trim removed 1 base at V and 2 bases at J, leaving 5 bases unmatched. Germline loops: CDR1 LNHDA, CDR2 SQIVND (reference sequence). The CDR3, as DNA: TGTGCCAGTAGTATAGGATCAGGGGGAGGCAATCAGCCCCAGCATTTT. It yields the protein CASSIGSGGGNQPQHF.

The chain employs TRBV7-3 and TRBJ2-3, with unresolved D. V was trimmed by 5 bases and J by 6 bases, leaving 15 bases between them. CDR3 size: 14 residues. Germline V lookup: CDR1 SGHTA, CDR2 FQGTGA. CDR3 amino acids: CASSPSVRHDTQYF. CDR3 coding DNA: TGTGCCAGCAGCCCAAGTGTTCGACACGATACGCAGTATTTT. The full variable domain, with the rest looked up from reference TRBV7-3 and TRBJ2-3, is GAGVSQTPSNKVTEKGKYVELRCDPISGHTALYWYRQSLGQGPEFLIYFQGTGAADDSGLPNDRFFAVRPEGSVSTLKIQRTERGDSAVYLCASSPSVRHDTQYFGPGTRLTVL.

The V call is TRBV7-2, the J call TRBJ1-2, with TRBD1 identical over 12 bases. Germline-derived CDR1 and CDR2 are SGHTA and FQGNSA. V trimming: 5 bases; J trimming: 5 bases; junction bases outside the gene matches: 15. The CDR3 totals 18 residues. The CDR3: CASSPQVGTGGAKYGYTF. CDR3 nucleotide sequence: TGTGCCAGCAGCCCACAAGTAGGGACAGGGGGCGCAAAGTATGGCTACACCTTC.

The CDR3 sequence: CASSPAAIRNTEAFF. The CDR3 DNA is TGTGCCAGCTCACCAGCGGCAATCCGGAACACTGAAGCTTTCTTT. This sequence joins TRBV18 and TRBJ1-1; no definite D call. CDR1 and CDR2 (germline): KGHSH, LQKENI. The CDR3 totals 15 residues. Trimming stripped 2 bases from V and 1 base from J, with 11 bases between.

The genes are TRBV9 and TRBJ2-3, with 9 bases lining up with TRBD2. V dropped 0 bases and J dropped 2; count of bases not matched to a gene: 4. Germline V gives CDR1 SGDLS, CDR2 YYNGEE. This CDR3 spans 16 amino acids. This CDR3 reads CASSVGASGNTDTQYF. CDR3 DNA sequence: TGTGCCAGCAGCGTAGGCGCTAGCGGGAACACAGATACGCAGTATTTT.

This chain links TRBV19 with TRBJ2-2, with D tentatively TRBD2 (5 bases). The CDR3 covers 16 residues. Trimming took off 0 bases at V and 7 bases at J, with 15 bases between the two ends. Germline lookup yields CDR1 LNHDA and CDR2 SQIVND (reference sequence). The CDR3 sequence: CASSIESGRAGGELFF. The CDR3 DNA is TGTGCCAGTAGTATAGAAAGCGGTCGGGCAGGCGGGGAGCTGTTTTTT.

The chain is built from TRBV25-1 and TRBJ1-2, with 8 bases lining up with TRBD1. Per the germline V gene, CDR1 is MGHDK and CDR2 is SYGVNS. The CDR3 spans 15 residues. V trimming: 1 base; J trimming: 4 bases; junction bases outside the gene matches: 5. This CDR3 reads CASSEWTGIVYGYTF. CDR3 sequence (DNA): TGTGCCAGCAGTGAATGGACAGGGATCGTCTATGGCTACACCTTC.

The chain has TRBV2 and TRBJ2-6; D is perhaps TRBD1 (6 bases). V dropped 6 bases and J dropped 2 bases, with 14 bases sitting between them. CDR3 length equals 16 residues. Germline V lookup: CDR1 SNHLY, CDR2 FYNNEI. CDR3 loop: CASSGNRAAGANVLTF. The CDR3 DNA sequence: TGTGCCAGCAGCGGGAACAGGGCAGCTGGGGCCAACGTCCTGACTTTC.

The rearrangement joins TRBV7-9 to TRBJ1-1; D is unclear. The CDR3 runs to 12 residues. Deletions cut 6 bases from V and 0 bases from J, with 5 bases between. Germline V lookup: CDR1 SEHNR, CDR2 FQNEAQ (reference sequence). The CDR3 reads CASRSMNTEAFF. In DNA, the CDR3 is TGTGCCAGCAGGTCCATGAACACTGAAGCTTTCTTT.

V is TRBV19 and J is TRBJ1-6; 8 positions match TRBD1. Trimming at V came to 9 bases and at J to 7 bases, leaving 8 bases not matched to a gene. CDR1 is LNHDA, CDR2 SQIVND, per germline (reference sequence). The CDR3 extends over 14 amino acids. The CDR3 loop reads CASRTGLVNSPLHF. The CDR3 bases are TGTGCCAGCAGGACAGGGTTGGTGAATTCACCCCTCCACTTT.

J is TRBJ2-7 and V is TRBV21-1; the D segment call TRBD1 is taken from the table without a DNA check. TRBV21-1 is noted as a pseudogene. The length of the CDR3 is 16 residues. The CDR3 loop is CASSPEPGQHSYEQYF. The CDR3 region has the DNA TGTGCCAGCAGCCCTGAGCCGGGACAGCACTCCTACGAGCAGTACTTC.

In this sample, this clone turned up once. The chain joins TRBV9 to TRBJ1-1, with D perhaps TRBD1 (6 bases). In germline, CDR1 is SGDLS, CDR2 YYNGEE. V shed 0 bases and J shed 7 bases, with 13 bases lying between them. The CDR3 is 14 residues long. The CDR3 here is CASSVGTDKNEAFF. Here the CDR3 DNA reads TGTGCCAGCAGCGTAGGGACAGACAAAAATGAAGCTTTCTTT. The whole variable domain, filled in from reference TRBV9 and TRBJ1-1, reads DSGVTQTPKHLITATGQRVTLRCSPRSGDLSVYWYQQSLDQGLQFLIQYYNGEERAKGNILERFSAQQFPDLHSELNLSSLELGDSALYFCASSVGTDKNEAFFGQGTRLTVV.

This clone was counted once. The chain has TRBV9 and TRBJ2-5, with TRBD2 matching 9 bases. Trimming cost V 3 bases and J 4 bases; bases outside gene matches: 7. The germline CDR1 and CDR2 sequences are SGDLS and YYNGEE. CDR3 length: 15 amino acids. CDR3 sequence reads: CASSALAGEGETQYF. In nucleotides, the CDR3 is TGTGCCAGCAGCGCATTAGCGGGAGAGGGAGAGACCCAGTACTTC.

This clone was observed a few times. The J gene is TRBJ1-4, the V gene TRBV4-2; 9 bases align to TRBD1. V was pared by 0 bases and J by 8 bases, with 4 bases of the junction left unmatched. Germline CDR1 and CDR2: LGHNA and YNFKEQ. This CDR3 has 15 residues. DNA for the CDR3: TGTGCCAGCAGCCAAGAACAGGGGGCGTTGGAAAAACTGTTTTTT. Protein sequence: CASSQEQGALEKLFF.

CDR3 in amino acids: CASGTVTNYGYTF. The CDR3 DNA reads TGTGCCAGCGGGACAGTAACTAACTATGGCTACACCTTC. This sequence joins TRBV28 and TRBJ1-2; 7 bases are shared with TRBD1. This CDR3 region has 13 residues. Unmatched junction bases numbered 3, after V lost 8 bases and J lost 0 bases. Germline V CDR1 and CDR2: MDHEN, SYDVKM.

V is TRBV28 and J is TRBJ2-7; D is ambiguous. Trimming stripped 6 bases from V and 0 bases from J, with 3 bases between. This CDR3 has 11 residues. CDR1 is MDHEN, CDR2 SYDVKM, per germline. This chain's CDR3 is CASSHSYEQYF. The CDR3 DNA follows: TGTGCCAGCAGCCACTCCTACGAGCAGTACTTC.

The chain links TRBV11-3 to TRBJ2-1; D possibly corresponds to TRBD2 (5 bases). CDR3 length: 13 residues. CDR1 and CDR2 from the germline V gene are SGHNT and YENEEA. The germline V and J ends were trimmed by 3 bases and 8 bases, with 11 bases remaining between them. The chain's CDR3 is CASSFTGIDEQFF. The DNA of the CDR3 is TGTGCCAGCAGCTTCACGGGAATCGATGAGCAGTTCTTC.

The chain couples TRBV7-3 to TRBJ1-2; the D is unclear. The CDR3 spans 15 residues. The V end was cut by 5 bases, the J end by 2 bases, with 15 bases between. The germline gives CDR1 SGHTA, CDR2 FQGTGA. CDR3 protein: CASSPDHIANYGYTF. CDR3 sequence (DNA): TGTGCCAGCAGCCCCGACCACATAGCCAACTATGGCTACACCTTC.

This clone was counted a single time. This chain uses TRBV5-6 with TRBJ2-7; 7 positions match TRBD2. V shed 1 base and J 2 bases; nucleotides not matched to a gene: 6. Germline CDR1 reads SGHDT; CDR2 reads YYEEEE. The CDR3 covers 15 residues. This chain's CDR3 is CASSLFTSETYEQYF. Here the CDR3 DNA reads TGTGCCAGCAGCTTGTTCACTAGCGAGACCTACGAGCAGTACTTC.